This T cell receptor beta chain was identified in a study of tissue T cells after allogeneic stem cell transplantation. General observations from the study: Within patients, tissue anatomy strongly shaped TCR repertoire composition.

Time point in this sample: mouse harvest day 7 after allogeneic transplant. Each mouse received 10^7 T-cell-depleted marrow cells plus 10^6 splenic CD5+ T cells by tail vein. This clone has just a few counts. Its target is unknown. The gene symbols are mouse symbols. The read ends 1 residue shy of where the CDR3 ends; the end is completed using the germline J gene. Assay: immunoSEQ multiplex PCR; the TCRdb copy retains only in-frame clones and omits some. The data hold about 11,000 clones, with roughly two fifths observed a single time. The CDR3 has 15 residues. Germline V lookup: CDR1 SNHLY, CDR2 FYNGKV (reference sequence). Trimming shortened V by 5 bases and J by 0 bases, and 10 bases separated the two germline ends.

This receptor was taken from a female BALB/c mouse given C57BL/6 T cells with graft-versus-host disease after an allogeneic hematopoietic cell transplant. This chain joins TRBV3 and TRBJ1-4, with D perhaps matching TRBD1 (5 bases). The sample taken for sequencing was skin. The CDR3 spells CASSNQGISNERLFF. Partial CDR3 DNA: TGTGCCAGCAGCAACCAGGGCATTTCCAACGAAAGATTATTT.